Listed here are 13 T cell receptor beta chains from one sample, sequenced in a study of T-cell reconstitution after alpha-beta-depleted transplantation in children. Unique molecular identifiers were built into the TCRbeta library. TCRdb fed the PCR reads into MiXCR, producing one record per CDR3 protein. This sample has around 530,000 distinct CDR3 sequences; around a third occur once, and the top ten carry approximately 2.3%. Material: PBMCs from the stem cell graft donor, obtained from the stem cell graft. These receptors were obtained from a human donor who donated a stem cell graft to a child with aplastic anemia.

There are a few counts of this clonotype. The chain combines TRBV20-1 with TRBJ2-7; D not resolved. The germline CDR1 and CDR2 sequences are DFQATT and SNEGSKA (reference sequence). This CDR3 is built from 14 residues. V dropped 1 base and J dropped 5 bases, with 15 bases sitting between them. CDR3 sequence (DNA): TGCAGTGCTAGAGTCCCTAAGGGCAGGAACGAGCAGTACTTC. It encodes CSARVPKGRNEQYF.

This clonotype was counted only a few times. The CDR3: CASSPWMNTEAFF. CDR3 nucleotides: TGCGCCAGCAGCCCTTGGATGAACACTGAAGCTTTCTTT. The chain recombines TRBV4-3 with TRBJ1-1, with D uncertain. This CDR3 region has 13 residues. V gave up 4 bases and J gave up 0 bases, with 6 bases separating them. Per the germline V gene, CDR1 is LGHNA and CDR2 is YSLEER.

The gene calls are TRBV20-1 and TRBJ2-1; D possibly matches TRBD1 or TRBD2 (5 bases each). Germline CDR1 is DFQATT and CDR2 is SNEGSKA (reference sequence). The CDR3 consists of 15 residues. The ends were cut back, 3 bases at V and 6 bases at J, with 18 bases in the middle. CDR3 region: CSASTGPGSSNEQFF. CDR3 bases: TGCAGTGCTAGTACGGGACCCGGATCAAGCAATGAGCAGTTCTTC.

This clonotype was seen a few times. V is TRBV6-5 and J is TRBJ2-3; D is tentatively TRBD1 or TRBD2 (6 bases each). The CDR3 loop spans 16 amino acids. V was shortened by 2 bases and J by 4 bases, with 16 bases between the two germline ends. The germline V gene encodes CDR1 MNHEY and CDR2 SVGAGI. This CDR3 reads CASSYGGLAGADTQYF. As DNA, the CDR3 is TGTGCCAGCAGTTACGGGGGGCTAGCAGGAGCAGATACGCAGTATTTT.

This clonotype was seen only a few times. The J gene is TRBJ1-2, the V gene TRBV6-5, with TRBD1 identical over 9 bases. Germline loops: CDR1 MNHEY, CDR2 SVGAGI. The CDR3 length is 12 residues. V gave up 6 bases and J gave up 5 bases; unmatched junction bases: 1. The CDR3: CASSGTGYGYTF. The CDR3 DNA reads as TGTGCCAGCAGCGGGACAGGGTATGGCTACACCTTC.

The chain recombines TRBV5-6 with TRBJ2-2; 12 bases line up with TRBD2. The CDR3 is 16 amino acids. CDR1 is SGHDT and CDR2 is YYEEEE in the germline V gene. The ends lost 2 bases at V and 6 bases at J; junction bases unmatched: 5. The CDR3 sequence: CASSFLAGGRAGELFF. In DNA form, the CDR3 reads TGTGCCAGCAGCTTCCTAGCGGGAGGGCGCGCCGGGGAGCTGTTTTTT. Full variable domain (rest looked up from reference TRBV5-6 and TRBJ2-2): DAGVTQSPTHLIKTRGQQVTLRCSPKSGHDTVSWYQQALGQGPQFIFQYYEEEERQRGNFPDRFSGHQFPNYSSELNVNALLLGDSALYLCASSFLAGGRAGELFFGEGSRLTVL.

For the CDR3, the DNA is TGCGCCAGCAGCATAGGTATCGGGAGGGCCAGGGATGAGCAGTTCTTC. It specifies CASSIGIGRARDEQFF. J is TRBJ2-1 and V is TRBV5-1; 8 bases agree with TRBD2. The germline CDR1 and CDR2 sequences are SGHRS and YFSETQ. The V and J ends lost 4 bases and 8 bases, in that order; junction bases with no gene match: 14. This CDR3 contains 16 residues.

The chain has TRBV7-2 and TRBJ1-5; tentative D call: TRBD1 (6 bases). This CDR3 spans 15 amino acids. Germline CDR1 SGHTA, CDR2 FQGNSA. Trimming took off 3 bases at V and 0 bases at J, with 9 bases between the two ends. The CDR3 region has the DNA TGTGCCAGCAGCTTCGCAGGGGTTAGCAATCAGCCCCAGCATTTT. Its protein product is CASSFAGVSNQPQHF.

CDR3 protein: CASSMDGSWINEQFF. The DNA of the CDR3 is TGTGCCAGTAGTATGGACGGGAGTTGGATCAATGAGCAGTTCTTC. The V and J genes are TRBV19 and TRBJ2-1; D possibly corresponds to TRBD2 (6 bases). This CDR3 comprises 15 residues. The germline V gene encodes CDR1 LNHDA and CDR2 SQIVND (reference sequence). Trimming shortened V by 3 bases and J by 6 bases, and 15 bases separated the two germline ends.

This clonotype was detected only a few times. The chain's CDR3 is CASSLPGLAHNEQFF. The CDR3 nucleotides read TGTGCCAGCAGTCTTCCGGGACTAGCTCACAATGAGCAGTTCTTC. The chain recombines TRBV27 with TRBJ2-1; 9 bases are a match to TRBD2. The CDR3 has 15 amino acids. Germline V gene data show CDR1 as MNHEY and CDR2 as SMNVEV (reference sequence). Trimming took 5 bases from V and 5 from J; bases not matched to a gene: 7.

The V and J genes are TRBV5-1 and TRBJ1-1, with TRBD1 identical over 9 bases. The V and J ends lost 4 bases and 1 base, in that order; junction bases with no gene match: 2. This CDR3 region has 14 residues. Germline V lookup: CDR1 SGHRS, CDR2 YFSETQ. Written as DNA, the CDR3 is TGCGCCAGCAGCGTACAGGGGGCGAACACTGAAGCTTTCTTT. This encodes CASSVQGANTEAFF.

This clonotype was seen only a few times. The chain uses TRBV30 and TRBJ1-6; TRBD1 might be the D (5 bases). V shed 7 bases and J shed 6 bases, with 13 bases lying between them. Germline-derived CDR1 and CDR2 are GTSNPN and SVGIG (reference sequence). The CDR3 sequence is 13 residues long. Here the CDR3 reads CASVRGPNSPLHF. DNA of the CDR3: TGTGCCTCCGTAAGGGGACCTAATTCACCCCTCCACTTT.

This clonotype was found a few times. The chain is built from TRBV18 and TRBJ1-1; 7 nucleotides match TRBD1. From germline, CDR1 is KGHSH and CDR2 LQKENI. The V gene end was trimmed by 5 bases and the J gene end by 11 bases; junction bases not matched to a gene: 8. The CDR3 covers 12 residues. The CDR3 spells CASSSAQGRAFF. As DNA, the CDR3 is TGTGCCAGCTCATCCGCACAGGGGCGGGCTTTCTTT. Complete variable domain (other parts from reference TRBV18 and TRBJ1-1): NAGVMQNPRHLVRRRGQEARLRCSPMKGHSHVYWYRQLPEEGLKFMVYLQKENIIDESGMPKERFSAEFPKEGPSILRIQQVVRGDSAAYFCASSSAQGRAFFGQGTRLTVV.